The sequence of this T cell receptor beta chain was determined in a study of T cell changes during pregnancy in multiple sclerosis. Sequencing was performed with immunoSEQ multiplex PCR; in TCRdb, only in-frame clones are kept and a portion is missing. The table lists 25,000 to 35,000 clones, nearly 90% of them singletons. The ends lost 2 bases at V and 4 bases at J; junction bases unmatched: 9. Germline lookup yields CDR1 SGDLS and CDR2 YYNGEE. This CDR3 is 16 amino acids long. Here the sequenced sample was CD8+ T cells from peripheral blood mononuclear cells, taken in the second trimester of pregnancy. J is TRBJ2-3 and V is TRBV9; the match to TRBD2 covers 8 bases. The TCR originated in a female donor with multiple sclerosis, enrolled in a pregnancy study. The CDR3 coding sequence is TGTGCCAGCAGCGTTGAAGCGGGAGCGGTCGCAGATACGCAGTATTTT. As protein: CASSVEAGAVADTQYF.